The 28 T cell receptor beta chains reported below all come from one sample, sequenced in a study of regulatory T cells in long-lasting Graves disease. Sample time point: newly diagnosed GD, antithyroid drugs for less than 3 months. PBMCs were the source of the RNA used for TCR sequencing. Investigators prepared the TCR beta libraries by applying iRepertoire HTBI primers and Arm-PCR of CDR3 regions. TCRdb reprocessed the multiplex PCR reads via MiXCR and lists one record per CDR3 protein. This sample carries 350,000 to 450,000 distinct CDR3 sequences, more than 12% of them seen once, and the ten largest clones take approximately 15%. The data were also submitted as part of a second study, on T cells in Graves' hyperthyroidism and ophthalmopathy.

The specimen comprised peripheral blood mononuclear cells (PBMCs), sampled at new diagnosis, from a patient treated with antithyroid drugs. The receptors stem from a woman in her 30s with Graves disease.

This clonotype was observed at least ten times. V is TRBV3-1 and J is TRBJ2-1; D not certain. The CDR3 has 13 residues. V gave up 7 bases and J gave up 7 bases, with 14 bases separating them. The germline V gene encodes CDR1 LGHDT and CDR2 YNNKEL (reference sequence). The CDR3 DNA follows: TGTGCCAGCACCCCCGCCATCCCTAATGAGCAGTTCTTC. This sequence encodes CASTPAIPNEQFF.

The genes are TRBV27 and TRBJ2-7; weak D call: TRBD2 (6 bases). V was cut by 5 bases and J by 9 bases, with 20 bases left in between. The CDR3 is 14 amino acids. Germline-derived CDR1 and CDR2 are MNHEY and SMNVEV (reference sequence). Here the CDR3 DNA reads TGTGCCAGCAGTCGATTCGGGAGTGAGTCCGTGCAGTACTTC. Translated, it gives CASSRFGSESVQYF.

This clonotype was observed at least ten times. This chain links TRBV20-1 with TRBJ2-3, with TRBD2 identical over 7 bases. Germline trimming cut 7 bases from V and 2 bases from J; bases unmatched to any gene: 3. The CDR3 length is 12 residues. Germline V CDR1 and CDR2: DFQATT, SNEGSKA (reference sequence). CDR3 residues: CSGRGTTDTQYF. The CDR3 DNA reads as TGCAGTGGGCGGGGGACCACAGATACGCAGTATTTT.

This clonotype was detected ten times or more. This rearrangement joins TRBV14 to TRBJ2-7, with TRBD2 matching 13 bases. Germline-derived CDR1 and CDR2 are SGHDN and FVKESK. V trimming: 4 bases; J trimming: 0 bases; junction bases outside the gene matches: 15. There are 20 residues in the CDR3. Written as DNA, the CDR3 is TGTGCCAGCAGCCCGAACAGTTCGACTAGCGGGAGGAACCCCTCCTACGAGCAGTACTTC. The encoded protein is CASSPNSSTSGRNPSYEQYF. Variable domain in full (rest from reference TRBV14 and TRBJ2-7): EAGVTQFPSHSVIEKGQTVTLRCDPISGHDNLYWYRRVMGKEIKFLLHFVKESKQDESGMPNNRFLAERTGGTYSTLKVQPAELEDSGVYFCASSPNSSTSGRNPSYEQYFGPGTRLTVT.

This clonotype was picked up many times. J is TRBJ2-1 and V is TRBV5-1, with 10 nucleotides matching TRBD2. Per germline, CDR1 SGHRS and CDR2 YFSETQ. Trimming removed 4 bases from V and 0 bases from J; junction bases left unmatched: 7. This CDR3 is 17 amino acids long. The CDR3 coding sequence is TGCGCCAGCAGCGGAGCGGGAGGGCGGAGCTCCTACAATGAGCAGTTCTTC. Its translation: CASSGAGGRSSYNEQFF.

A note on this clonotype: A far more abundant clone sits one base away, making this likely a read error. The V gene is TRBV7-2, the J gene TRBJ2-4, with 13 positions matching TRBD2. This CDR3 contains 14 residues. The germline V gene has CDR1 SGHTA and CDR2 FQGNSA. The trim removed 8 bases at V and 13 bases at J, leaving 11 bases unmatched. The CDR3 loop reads CASARTSGSNEQYF. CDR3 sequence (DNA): TGTGCCAGCGCCAGGACTAGCGGGAGTAATGAGCAGTACTTC. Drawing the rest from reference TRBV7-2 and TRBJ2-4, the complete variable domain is GAGVSQSPSNKVTEKGKDVELRCDPISGHTALYWYRQSLGQGLEFLIYFQGNSAPDKSGLPSDRFSAERTGGSVSTLTIQRTQQEDSAVYLCASARTSGSNEQYFGAGTRLSVL.

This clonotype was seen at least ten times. The CDR3 bases are TGTGCCAGCAGCCCGGAAACAACTAATGAAAAACTGTTTTTT. Translation: CASSPETTNEKLFF. This chain connects TRBV3-1 to TRBJ1-4, with D hard to call. V was cut by 4 bases and J by 0 bases, with 6 bases left in between. In germline, CDR1 is LGHDT, CDR2 YNNKEL (reference sequence). The CDR3 sequence is 14 residues long.

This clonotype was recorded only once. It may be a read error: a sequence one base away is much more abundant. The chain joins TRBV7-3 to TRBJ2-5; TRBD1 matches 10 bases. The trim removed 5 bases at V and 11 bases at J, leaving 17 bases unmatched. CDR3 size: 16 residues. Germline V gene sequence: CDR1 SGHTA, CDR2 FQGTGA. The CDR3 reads CASSPRTGGVRNEQYF. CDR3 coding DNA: TGTGCCAGCAGCCCAAGGACAGGGGGTGTGCGCAATGAGCAGTACTTC. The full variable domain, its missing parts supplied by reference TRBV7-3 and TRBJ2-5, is GAGVSQTPSNKVTEKGKYVELRCDPISGHTALYWYRQSLGQGPEFLIYFQGTGAADDSGLPNDRFFAVRPEGSVSTLKIQRTERGDSAVYLCASSPRTGGVRNEQYFGPGTRLLVL.

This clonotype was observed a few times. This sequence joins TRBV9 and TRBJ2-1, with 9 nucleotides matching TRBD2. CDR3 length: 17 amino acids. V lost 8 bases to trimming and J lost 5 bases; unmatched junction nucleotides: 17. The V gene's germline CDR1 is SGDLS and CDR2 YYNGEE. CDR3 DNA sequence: TGTGCCAGTACCCGAGGTGGACTTCTAGCGGGGAACAATGAGCAGTTCTTC. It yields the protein CASTRGGLLAGNNEQFF.

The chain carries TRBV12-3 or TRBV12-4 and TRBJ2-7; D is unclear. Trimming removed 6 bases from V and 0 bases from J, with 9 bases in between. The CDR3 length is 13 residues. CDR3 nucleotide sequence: TGTGCCAGCAGGGGCAGTAGCTCCTACGAGCAGTACTTC. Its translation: CASRGSSSYEQYF.

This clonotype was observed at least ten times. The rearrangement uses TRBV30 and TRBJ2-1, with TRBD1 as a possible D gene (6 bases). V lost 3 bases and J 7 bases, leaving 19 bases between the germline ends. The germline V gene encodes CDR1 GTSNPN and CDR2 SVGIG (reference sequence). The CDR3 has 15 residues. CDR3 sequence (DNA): TGTGCCTGGAGGATTCGTAGACAGGCTCGGAATGAGCAGTTCTTC. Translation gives CAWRIRRQARNEQFF.

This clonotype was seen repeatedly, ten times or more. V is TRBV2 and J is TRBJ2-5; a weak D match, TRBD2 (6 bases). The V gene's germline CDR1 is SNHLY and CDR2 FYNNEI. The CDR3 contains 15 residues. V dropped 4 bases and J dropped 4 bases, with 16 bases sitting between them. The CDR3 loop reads CASSGEGGNGETQYF. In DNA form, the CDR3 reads TGTGCCAGCAGTGGAGAAGGCGGGAACGGAGAGACCCAGTACTTC. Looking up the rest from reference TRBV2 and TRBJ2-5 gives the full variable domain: EPEVTQTPSHQVTQMGQEVILRCVPISNHLYFYWYRQILGQKVEFLVSFYNNEISEKSEIFDDQFSVERPDGSNFTLKIRSTKLEDSAMYFCASSGEGGNGETQYFGPGTRLLVL.

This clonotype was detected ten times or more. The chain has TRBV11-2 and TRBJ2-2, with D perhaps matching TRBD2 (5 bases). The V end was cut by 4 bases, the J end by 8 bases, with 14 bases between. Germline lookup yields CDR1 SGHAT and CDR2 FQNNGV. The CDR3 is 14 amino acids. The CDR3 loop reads CASSSDPPGGELFF. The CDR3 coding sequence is TGTGCCAGCAGCTCGGACCCTCCGGGGGGGGAGCTGTTTTTT.

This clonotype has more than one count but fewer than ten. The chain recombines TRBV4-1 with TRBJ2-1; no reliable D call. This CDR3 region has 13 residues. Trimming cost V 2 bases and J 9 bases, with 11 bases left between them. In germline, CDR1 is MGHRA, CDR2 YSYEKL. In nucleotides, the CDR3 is TGCGCCAGCAGCCAATCTCCGGGCGGTGAGCAGTTCTTC. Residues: CASSQSPGGEQFF.

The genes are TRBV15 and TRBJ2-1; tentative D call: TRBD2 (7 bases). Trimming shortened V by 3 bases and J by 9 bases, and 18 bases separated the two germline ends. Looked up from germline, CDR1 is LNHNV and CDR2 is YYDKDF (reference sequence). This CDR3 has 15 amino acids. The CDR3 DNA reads TGTGCCACCAGCAGCCTTCCGATAGGGGGGGCTGAGCAGTTCTTC. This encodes CATSSLPIGGAEQFF.

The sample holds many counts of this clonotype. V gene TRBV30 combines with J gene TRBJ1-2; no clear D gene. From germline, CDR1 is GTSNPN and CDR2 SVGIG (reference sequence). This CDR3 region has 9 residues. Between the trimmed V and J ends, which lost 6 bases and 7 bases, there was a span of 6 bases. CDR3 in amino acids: CACSGGYTF. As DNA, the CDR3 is TGTGCCTGCTCTGGTGGCTACACCTTC.

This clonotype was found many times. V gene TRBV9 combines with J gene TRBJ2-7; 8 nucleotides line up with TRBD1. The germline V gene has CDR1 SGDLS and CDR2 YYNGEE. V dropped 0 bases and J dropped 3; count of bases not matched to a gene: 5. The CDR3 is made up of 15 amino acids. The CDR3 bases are TGTGCCAGCAGCGTAGGGGGGACAGGAGACTACGAGCAGTACTTC. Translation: CASSVGGTGDYEQYF.

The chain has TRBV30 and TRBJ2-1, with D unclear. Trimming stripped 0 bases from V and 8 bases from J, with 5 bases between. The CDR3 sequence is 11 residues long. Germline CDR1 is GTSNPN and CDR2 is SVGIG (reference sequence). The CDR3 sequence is CAWSVVDEQFF. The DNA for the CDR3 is TGTGCCTGGAGTGTAGTCGATGAGCAGTTCTTC.

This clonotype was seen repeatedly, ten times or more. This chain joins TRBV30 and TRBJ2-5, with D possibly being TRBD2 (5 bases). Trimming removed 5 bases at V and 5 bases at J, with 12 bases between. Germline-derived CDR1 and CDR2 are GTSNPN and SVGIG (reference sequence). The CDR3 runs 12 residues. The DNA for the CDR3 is TGTGCCTGGGTGGGGAGTGAGGAGACCCAGTACTTC. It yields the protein CAWVGSEETQYF.

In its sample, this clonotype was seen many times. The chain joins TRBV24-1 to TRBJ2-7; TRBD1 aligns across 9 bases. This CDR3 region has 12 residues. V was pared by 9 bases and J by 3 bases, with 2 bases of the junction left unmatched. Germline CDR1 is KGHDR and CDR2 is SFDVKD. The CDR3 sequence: CATATGGYEQYF. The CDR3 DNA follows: TGTGCCACCGCGACAGGGGGCTACGAGCAGTACTTC.

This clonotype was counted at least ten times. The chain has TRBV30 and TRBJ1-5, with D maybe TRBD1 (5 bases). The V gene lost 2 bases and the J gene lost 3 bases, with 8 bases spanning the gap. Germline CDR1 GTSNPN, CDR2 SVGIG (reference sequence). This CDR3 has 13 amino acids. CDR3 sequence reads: CAWSKQDNQPQHF. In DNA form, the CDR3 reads TGTGCCTGGAGTAAACAGGACAATCAGCCCCAGCATTTT.

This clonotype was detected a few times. The CDR3 bases are TGTGCCAGTAGTGTTCGGGTGGGAACGGGGTATGGCTACACCTTC. This sequence encodes CASSVRVGTGYGYTF. The chain joins TRBV19 to TRBJ1-2; no definite D call. Looked up from germline, CDR1 is LNHDA and CDR2 is SQIVND (reference sequence). V lost 5 bases, J lost 5 bases, and 18 bases lay in between. This CDR3 has 15 amino acids.

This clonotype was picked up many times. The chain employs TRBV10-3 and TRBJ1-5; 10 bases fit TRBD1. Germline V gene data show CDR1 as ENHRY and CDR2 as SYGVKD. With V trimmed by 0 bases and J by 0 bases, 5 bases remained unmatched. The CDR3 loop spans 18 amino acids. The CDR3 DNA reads TGTGCCATCAGTGAGTCGTGGACAGGGGGTCCTAGCAATCAGCCCCAGCATTTT. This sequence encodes CAISESWTGGPSNQPQHF.

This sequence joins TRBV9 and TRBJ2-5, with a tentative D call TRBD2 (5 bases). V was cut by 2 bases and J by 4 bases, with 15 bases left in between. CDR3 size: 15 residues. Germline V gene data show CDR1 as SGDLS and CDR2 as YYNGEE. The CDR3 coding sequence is TGTGCCAGCAGCGTTCTGTCAAGCGCGGGAGAGACCCAGTACTTC. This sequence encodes CASSVLSSAGETQYF.

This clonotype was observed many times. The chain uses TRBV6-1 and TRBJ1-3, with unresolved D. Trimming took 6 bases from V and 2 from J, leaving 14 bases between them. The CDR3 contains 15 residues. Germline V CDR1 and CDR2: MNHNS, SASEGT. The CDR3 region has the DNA TGTGCCAGCAGCCTCGACTCTAGTGCTGGAAACACCATATATTTT. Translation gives CASSLDSSAGNTIYF.

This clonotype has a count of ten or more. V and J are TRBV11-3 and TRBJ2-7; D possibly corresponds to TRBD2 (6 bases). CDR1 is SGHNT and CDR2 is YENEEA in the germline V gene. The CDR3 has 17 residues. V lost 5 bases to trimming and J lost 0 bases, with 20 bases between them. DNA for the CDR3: TGTGCCAGCAGCCCCACCCAGGGACTTAGTATCTCCTACGAGCAGTACTTC. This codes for CASSPTQGLSISYEQYF.

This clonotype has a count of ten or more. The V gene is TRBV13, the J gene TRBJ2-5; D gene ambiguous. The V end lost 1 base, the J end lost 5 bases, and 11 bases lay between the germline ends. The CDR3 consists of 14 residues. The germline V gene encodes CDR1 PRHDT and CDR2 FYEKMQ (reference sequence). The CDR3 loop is CASSLAWSGETQYF. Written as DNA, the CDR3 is TGTGCCAGCAGCTTAGCATGGTCTGGGGAGACCCAGTACTTC. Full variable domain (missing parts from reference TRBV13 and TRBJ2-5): AAGVIQSPRHLIKEKRETATLKCYPIPRHDTVYWYQQGPGQDPQFLISFYEKMQSDKGSIPDRFSAQQFSDYHSELNMSSLELGDSALYFCASSLAWSGETQYFGPGTRLLVL.

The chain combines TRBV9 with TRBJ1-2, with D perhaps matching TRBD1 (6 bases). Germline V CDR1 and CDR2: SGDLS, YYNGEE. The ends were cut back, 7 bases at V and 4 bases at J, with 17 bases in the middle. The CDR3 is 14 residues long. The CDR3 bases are TGTGCCAGCCGCAACAGGGAGGGGTCCTATGGCTACACCTTC. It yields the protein CASRNREGSYGYTF.